This record concerns one T cell receptor beta chain sequence. As yet, its antigen is unknown. One entry per CDR3 protein, called by TCRdb with MiXCR from the 5' RACE reads. The top ten hold around 0.9% of the sample, which has about 520,000 distinct CDR3 sequences, 22% seen once. This specimen belongs to a study of identical twins. Study-level findings and limits: In cord blood, abundant beta clonotypes had fewer insertions; memory showed no trend.

Trimming removed 3 bases from V and 0 bases from J, with 14 bases in between. CDR3 size: 16 residues. Germline V CDR1 and CDR2: LGHNA, YSLEER. These data were also filed under a second study, of T cells expressing NK-cell markers.

The TCR comes from a woman between 18 and 29 years old in good health. The material sequenced was CD4+ T cells sorted from blood. The chain carries TRBV4-3 and TRBJ1-1, with D maybe TRBD1 (5 bases). The DNA for the CDR3 is TGCGCCAGCAGCCAGATACGGGGACGGATGAACACTGAAGCTTTCTTT. Translated, it gives CASSQIRGRMNTEAFF.